These T cell receptor beta chains were read from a single sample in a study of blood T cell repertoires in COVID-19. Generated by immunoSEQ multiplex PCR, the TCRdb table keeps only in-frame clones and is missing some. The sample records fewer than 350,000 clones, around 90% being singletons. Input material: PBMCs or T cells enriched from blood (not recorded which). Source of these receptors: a woman aged 18-29 years with acute COVID-19. Both conserved end residues are part of each CDR3. The D gene is left open where the match is weak. For some rows the clone size is stated as once, few or many, or as a class when expanded; others skip it.

>-|-|TRBV4-3|TRBJ2-6
CASSQPYSGANVLTF
TGCGCCAGCAGCCAACCGTATTCTGGGGCCAACGTCCTGACTTTC
>-|TRBD2|TRBV28|TRBJ2-2
CASSSPSGGGTGELFF
TGTGCCAGCAGTTCTCCTAGCGGAGGAGGGACCGGGGAGCTGTTTTTT
>once|-|TRBV29-1|TRBJ2-2
CSVGGRGDTGELFF
TGCAGCGTTGGTGGCAGGGGGGACACCGGGGAGCTGTTTTTT
>-|TRBD1|TRBV6-5|TRBJ2-5
CASSSQQGVETQYF
TGTGCCAGCAGTTCTCAACAGGGGGTTGAGACCCAGTACTTC
>-|-|TRBV5-4|TRBJ2-5
CASSLPGWGTQYF
TGTGCCAGCAGCCTCCCGGGGTGGGGGACCCAGTACTTC
>-|TRBD2|TRBV18|TRBJ2-1
CASSPPNPSGGRDEQFF
TGTGCCAGCTCACCACCGAACCCTAGCGGGGGGCGCGATGAGCAGTTCTTC
>once|TRBD1|TRBV6-5|TRBJ1-2
CASSYGRTGFTYGYTF
TGTGCCAGCAGTTACGGCCGGACAGGGTTTACCTATGGCTACACCTTC
>-|-|TRBV30|TRBJ1-5
CAWSEGGNQPQHF
TGTGCCTGGAGTGAAGGGGGTAATCAGCCCCAGCATTTT
>-|TRBD2|TRBV4-1|TRBJ2-1
CASSQPMTSEYNEQFF
TGCGCCAGCAGCCAACCGATGACTAGCGAGTACAATGAGCAGTTCTTC
>-|-|TRBV4-1|TRBJ1-5
CASSQDLYRADQPQHF
TGCGCCAGCAGCCAAGACCTTTACAGGGCCGATCAGCCCCAGCATTTT
>-|-|TRBV29-1|TRBJ1-1
CSVDKGMNTEAFF
TGCAGCGTTGATAAGGGGATGAACACTGAAGCTTTCTTT
>-|-|TRBV21-1|TRBJ1-1
CAFIRGEETEAFF
TGTGCCTTTATACGGGGAGAGGAAACTGAAGCTTTCTTT